This T cell receptor beta chain was obtained from a study of PD-1 blockade in classical Hodgkin lymphoma (dated by TCRdb to the early 2020s). Background for the entire study: A peripheral blood immune signature of response to PD-1 blockade in classical Hodgkin lymphoma was defined using TCR beta sequencing and CyTOF.

The intended sense of this specimen's time point label: newly diagnosed, previously untreated cHL patient sample. A Miltenyi CD8+ T cell isolation kit was used for magnetic negative selection to purify CD8+ T cells from thawed PBMCs. As a comparison group for the relapsed/refractory trial patients, PBMCs from patients with newly diagnosed, previously untreated classical Hodgkin lymphoma were sequenced. Peripheral blood was collected in 8 mL Vacutainer Cell Preparation Tubes, from which PBMCs were isolated by centrifugation and then cryopreserved. Purified CD4+ and CD8+ fractions were prepared only for cases in which an additional PBMC sample was available. On LS columns in a quadroMACS separator, the magnetically labelled cells were depleted, and the flow-through was collected as the purified fraction. Results the study describes overall, beyond this receptor: Baseline TCR diversity was reported to be lower in newly diagnosed patients than in healthy donors, and even lower in relapsed/refractory patients. Only a single clinical trial cohort was studied, and what caused the repertoire differences, possibly disease activity or prior therapy, remained undefined.

Genomic DNA was isolated using the Qiagen DNeasy kit from unsorted PBMCs as well as from negatively selected CD4+ and CD8+ fractions. TCR beta CDR3 regions were subjected to amplification by immunoSEQ multiplex PCR with primers that anneal to V and J segments. A synthetic immune receptor repertoire was used to minimize amplification bias, and remaining bias was computationally removed after sequencing. For the original study's pipeline: Repertoire diversity was quantified as the Shannon entropy index using custom Python scripts. The unsorted, CD4+ and CD8+ repertoires were each analyzed separately, with the exception of combined analyses, where CD4+ and CD8+ sequences were merged in silico. This immuneACCESS table, as held by TCRdb, lists in-frame sequences with V and J called but not all clones. Of the missing ones, under half trace to an unresolved V gene in checked studies; the others have no known cause. V, J and clone size were drawn from that table, and D and trimming were deduced from the DNA. The sample table lists fewer than 13,000 clones, 70% to 90% of them with a count of one. The top ten clones comprise just under 15% of the sample.

The CDR3 spans 19 residues, from the cysteine through the phenylalanine. Only CDR3 DNA remains: 57 bases, in frame from the first base. Clipping removes 4 bases from V and 1 base from J, with 10 as the unmatched junction base count. CDR1 and CDR2, per the germline V gene, are MNHNS and SASEGT. Regarding this clone: Its cognate antigen has yet to be identified. Qualities for individual bases were not recorded, and no much larger clone is one base off.

The material sequenced was CD8+ T cells from blood. This chain joins TRBV6-1 to TRBJ2-7; a stretch of 16 junction bases matches TRBD2. This sequence was found in a human donor with classical Hodgkin lymphoma. This receptor carries the CDR3 CASSAPPGTSGGASYEQYF. The sequence in DNA is TGTGCCAGCAGTGCACCTCCCGGGACTAGCGGGGGGGCGTCCTACGAGCAGTACTTC.